The 14 T cell receptor beta chains below come from one sample, sequenced in a study of PD-1 blockade in classical Hodgkin lymphoma. Each patient's relapse followed autologous stem cell transplantation, and brentuximab vedotin exposure varied. Profiled with immunoSEQ multiplex PCR; TCRdb holds only in-frame clones, not every one. The table lists about 86,000 clones, about 88% of them singletons. The material sequenced was peripheral blood mononuclear cells (PBMCs), taken before the second cycle of nivolumab. Receptors were obtained from a human donor with classical Hodgkin lymphoma.

This chain joins TRBV15 and TRBJ2-2, with D unresolved. CDR3 length: 12 residues. Germline V gives CDR1 LNHNV, CDR2 YYDKDF (reference sequence). The germline V and J ends were trimmed by 7 bases and 2 bases, with 5 bases remaining between them. CDR3 coding DNA: TGTGCCACCACCGACAACACCGGGGAGCTGTTTTTT. Its protein product is CATTDNTGELFF.

The rearrangement uses TRBV18 and TRBJ2-3, with a weak D call TRBD1 (6 bases). This CDR3 has 13 amino acids. V shed 2 bases and J shed 4 bases, with 7 bases lying between them. CDR1 is KGHSH, CDR2 LQKENI, per germline. The CDR3: CASSPDRPDTQYF. The CDR3 coding sequence is TGTGCCAGCTCACCAGACAGGCCAGATACGCAGTATTTT.

The chain has TRBV6-1 and TRBJ2-3; TRBD2 might be the D (6 bases). This CDR3 has 15 residues. The V end lost 5 bases, the J end lost 0 bases, and 12 bases lay between the germline ends. The germline V gene has CDR1 MNHNS and CDR2 SASEGT. CDR3 in DNA: TGTGCCAGCAGTATCGGGACTCCTAGCACAGATACGCAGTATTTT. Translation gives CASSIGTPSTDTQYF.

The chain employs TRBV1 and TRBJ1-1. TRBV1 is labeled a pseudogene. The CDR3 covers 18 residues. In DNA, the CDR3 is TGCACCAGCAGCCACCACCGGAGGGCGGAAAAGATGAACACTGAAGCTTTCTTT. As protein: CTSSHHRRAEKMNTEAFF.

This clone has just one count. The V call is TRBV11-2, the J call TRBJ2-5, with 12 bases matching TRBD1. The germline gives CDR1 SGHAT, CDR2 FQNNGV. The CDR3 spans 17 residues. After removal of 2 bases from V and 7 bases from J, the junction contained 11 bases not matched to a gene. CDR3 sequence (DNA): TGTGCCAGCAGCTTAACTACCGGGACAGGGGGCGCAGGGACCCAGTACTTC. Translated: CASSLTTGTGGAGTQYF.

This clone occurred once. This chain joins TRBV28 and TRBJ2-7; D is perhaps TRBD2 (6 bases). The CDR3 totals 13 residues. From germline, CDR1 is MDHEN and CDR2 SYDVKM. V was pared by 5 bases and J by 4 bases, with 12 bases between. The CDR3 sequence is CASSGGTFYEQYF. DNA for the CDR3: TGTGCCAGCAGTGGCGGGACTTTTTACGAGCAGTACTTC.

This clone has a count of ten or more. This chain links TRBV5-6 with TRBJ2-5; TRBD2 matches 8 bases. CDR3 size: 14 residues. V shed 3 bases and J 5 bases; nucleotides not matched to a gene: 6. Germline V lookup: CDR1 SGHDT, CDR2 YYEEEE. The CDR3 region has the DNA TGTGCCAGCAGCTACCCGGGGGGGGCGGAGACCCAGTACTTC. Translation: CASSYPGGAETQYF.

V gene TRBV7-8 combines with J gene TRBJ2-3; TRBD1 might be the D (6 bases). Looked up from germline, CDR1 is SGHVS and CDR2 is FQNEAQ. The CDR3 loop spans 16 amino acids. V gave up 4 bases and J gave up 8 bases, with 22 bases separating them. In DNA, the CDR3 is TGTGCCAGCAGCTCCGGAGGACTTCCCCCAGGGGTTACGCAGTATTTT. Amino acids: CASSSGGLPPGVTQYF.

The chain carries TRBV7-9 and TRBJ1-4; D gene uncertain. V was cut by 2 bases and J by 4 bases, with 5 bases left in between. This CDR3 is 13 amino acids long. CDR1 is SEHNR, CDR2 FQNEAQ, per germline (reference sequence). The DNA of the CDR3 is TGTGCCAGCAGCTTAATATTTAATGAAAAACTGTTTTTT. This codes for CASSLIFNEKLFF.

The V gene is TRBV7-6, the J gene TRBJ2-1; D possibly corresponds to TRBD2 (6 bases). V gave up 5 bases and J gave up 8 bases, with 19 bases separating them. Germline V gives CDR1 SGHVS, CDR2 FNYEAQ. This CDR3 spans 15 amino acids. The CDR3 sequence: CASSTRELTLDEQFF. The CDR3 DNA follows: TGTGCCAGCAGCACTCGGGAGCTGACCCTTGATGAGCAGTTCTTC. The full variable domain, rest sourced from reference TRBV7-6 and TRBJ2-1, is GAGVSQSPRYKVTKRGQDVALRCDPISGHVSLYWYRQALGQGPEFLTYFNYEAQQDKSGLPNDRFSAERPEGSISTLTIQRTEQRDSAMYRCASSTRELTLDEQFFGPGTRLTVL.

The gene calls are TRBV7-9 and TRBJ2-7, with D unresolved. Germline V gives CDR1 SEHNR, CDR2 FQNEAQ (reference sequence). The CDR3 totals 12 residues. Trimming took 2 bases from V and 3 from J, leaving 5 bases between them. CDR3 sequence: CASSLTVYEQYF. DNA of the CDR3: TGTGCCAGCAGCTTAACAGTCTACGAGCAGTACTTC. Full variable domain (outside the CDR3, taken from reference TRBV7-9 and TRBJ2-7): DTGVSQNPRHKITKRGQNVTFRCDPISEHNRLYWYRQTLGQGPEFLTYFQNEAQLEKSRLLSDRFSAERPKGSFSTLEIQRTEQGDSAMYLCASSLTVYEQYFGPGTRLTVT.

V usage is TRBV6-1 and J usage is TRBJ1-1; TRBD1 might be the D (6 bases). V was pared by 7 bases and J by 0 bases, with 15 bases between. CDR1 MNHNS and CDR2 SASEGT come from the germline V gene. The CDR3 contains 15 residues. The CDR3 here is CASISHGTLNTEAFF. CDR3 coding DNA: TGTGCCAGCATTAGCCACGGGACACTGAACACTGAAGCTTTCTTT.

The chain employs TRBV18 and TRBJ2-1; D is ambiguous. The CDR3 is 16 residues long. Trimming removed 0 bases at V and 4 bases at J, with 13 bases between. Germline V gene data show CDR1 as KGHSH and CDR2 as LQKENI. This CDR3 reads CASSPPSKRQYNEQFF. CDR3 sequence (DNA): TGTGCCAGCTCACCACCGAGCAAACGGCAGTACAATGAGCAGTTCTTC. The entire variable domain, with the rest obtained from reference TRBV18 and TRBJ2-1, is as follows: NAGVMQNPRHLVRRRGQEARLRCSPMKGHSHVYWYRQLPEEGLKFMVYLQKENIIDESGMPKERFSAEFPKEGPSILRIQQVVRGDSAAYFCASSPPSKRQYNEQFFGPGTRLTVL.

The rearrangement joins TRBV6-5 to TRBJ1-1; TRBD1 matches at 7 bases. In germline, CDR1 is MNHEY, CDR2 SVGAGI. The length of the CDR3 is 13 residues. Trimming took 2 bases from V and 6 from J; bases not matched to a gene: 3. The CDR3 loop reads CASSYITGAEAFF. DNA of the CDR3: TGTGCCAGCAGTTACATTACAGGGGCTGAAGCTTTCTTT.